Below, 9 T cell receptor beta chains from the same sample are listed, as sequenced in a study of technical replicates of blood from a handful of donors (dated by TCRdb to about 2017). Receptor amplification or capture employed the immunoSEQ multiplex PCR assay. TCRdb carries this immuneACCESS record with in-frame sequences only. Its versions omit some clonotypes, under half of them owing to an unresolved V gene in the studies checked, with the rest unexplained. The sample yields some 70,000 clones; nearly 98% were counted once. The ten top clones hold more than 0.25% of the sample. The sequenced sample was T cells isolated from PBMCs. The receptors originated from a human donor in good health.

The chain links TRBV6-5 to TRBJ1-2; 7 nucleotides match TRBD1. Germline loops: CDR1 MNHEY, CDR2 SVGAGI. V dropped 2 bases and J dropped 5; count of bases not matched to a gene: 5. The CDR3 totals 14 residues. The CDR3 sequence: CASSYKGAEYGYTF. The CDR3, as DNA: TGTGCCAGCAGTTACAAGGGGGCAGAGTATGGCTACACCTTC.

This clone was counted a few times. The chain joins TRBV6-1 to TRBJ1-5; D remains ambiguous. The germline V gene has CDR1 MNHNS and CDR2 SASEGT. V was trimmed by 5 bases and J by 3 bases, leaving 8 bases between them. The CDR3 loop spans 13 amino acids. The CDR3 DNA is TGTGCCAGCAGTCATAGTCCCAATCAGCCCCAGCATTTT. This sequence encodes CASSHSPNQPQHF.

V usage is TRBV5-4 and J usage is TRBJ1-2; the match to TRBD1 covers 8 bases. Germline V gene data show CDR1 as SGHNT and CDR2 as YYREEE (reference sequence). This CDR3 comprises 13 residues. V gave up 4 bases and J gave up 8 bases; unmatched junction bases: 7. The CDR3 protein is CASSIGQGGGYTF. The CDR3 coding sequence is TGTGCCAGCAGCATAGGACAGGGTGGGGGCTACACCTTC.

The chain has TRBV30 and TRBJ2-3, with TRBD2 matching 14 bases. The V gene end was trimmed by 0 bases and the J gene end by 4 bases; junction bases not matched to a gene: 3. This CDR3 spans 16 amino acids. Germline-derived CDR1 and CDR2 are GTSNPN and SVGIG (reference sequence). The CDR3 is CAWSVPTSGRADTQYF. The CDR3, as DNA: TGTGCCTGGAGTGTGCCGACTAGCGGGAGGGCAGATACGCAGTATTTT.

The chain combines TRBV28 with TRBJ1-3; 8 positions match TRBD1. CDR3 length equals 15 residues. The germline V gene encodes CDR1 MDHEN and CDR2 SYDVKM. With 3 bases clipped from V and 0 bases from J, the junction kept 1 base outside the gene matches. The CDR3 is CASSFQGASGNTIYF. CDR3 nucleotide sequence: TGTGCCAGCAGTTTTCAGGGGGCCTCTGGAAACACCATATATTTT.

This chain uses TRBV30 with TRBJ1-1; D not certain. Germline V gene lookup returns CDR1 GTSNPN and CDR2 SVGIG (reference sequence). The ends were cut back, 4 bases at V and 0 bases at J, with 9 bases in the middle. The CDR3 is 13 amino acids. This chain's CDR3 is CAWTEGVNTEAFF. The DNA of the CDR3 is TGTGCCTGGACGGAGGGTGTGAACACTGAAGCTTTCTTT.

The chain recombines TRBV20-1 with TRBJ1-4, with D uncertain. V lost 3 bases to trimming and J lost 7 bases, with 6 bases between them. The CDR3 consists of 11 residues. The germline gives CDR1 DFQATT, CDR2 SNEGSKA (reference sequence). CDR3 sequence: CSASSGEKLFF. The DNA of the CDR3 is TGCAGTGCTAGCTCGGGTGAAAAACTGTTTTTT.

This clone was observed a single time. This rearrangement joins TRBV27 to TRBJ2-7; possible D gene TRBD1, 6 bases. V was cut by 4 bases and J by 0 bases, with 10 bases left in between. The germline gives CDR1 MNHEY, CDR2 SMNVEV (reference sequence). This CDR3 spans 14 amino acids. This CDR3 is CASSSRDNSYEQYF. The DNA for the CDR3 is TGTGCCAGCAGTTCCCGGGACAACTCCTACGAGCAGTACTTC.

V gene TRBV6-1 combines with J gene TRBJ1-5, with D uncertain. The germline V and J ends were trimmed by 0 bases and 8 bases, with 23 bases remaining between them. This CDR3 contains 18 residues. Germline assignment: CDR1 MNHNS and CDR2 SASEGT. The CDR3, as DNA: TGTGCCAGCAGTGAAGCACATGGCCGCTGGGCGGGTTGGAAGCCCCAGCATTTT. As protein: CASSEAHGRWAGWKPQHF.